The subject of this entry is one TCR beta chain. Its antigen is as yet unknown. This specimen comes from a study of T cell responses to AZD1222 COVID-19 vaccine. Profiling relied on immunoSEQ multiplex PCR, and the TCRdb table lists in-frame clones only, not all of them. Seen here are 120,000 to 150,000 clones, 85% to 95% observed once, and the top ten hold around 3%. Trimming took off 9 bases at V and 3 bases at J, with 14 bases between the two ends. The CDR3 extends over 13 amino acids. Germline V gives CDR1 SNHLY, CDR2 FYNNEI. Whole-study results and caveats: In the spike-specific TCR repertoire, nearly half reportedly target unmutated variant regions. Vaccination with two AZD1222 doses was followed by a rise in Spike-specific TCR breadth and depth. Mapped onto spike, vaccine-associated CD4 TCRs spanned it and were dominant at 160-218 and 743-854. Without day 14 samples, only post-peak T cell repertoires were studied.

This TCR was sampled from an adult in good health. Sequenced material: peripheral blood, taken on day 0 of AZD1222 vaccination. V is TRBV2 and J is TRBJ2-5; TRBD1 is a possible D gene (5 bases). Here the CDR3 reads CAREETDKETQYF. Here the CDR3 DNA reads TGTGCCAGAGAAGAGACAGATAAAGAGACCCAGTACTTC.